These 8 T cell receptor beta chains share one sample of origin, sequenced in a study of post-analysis software for immune sequencing data. Study-level results: Compared with controls, patients had more of five TRBV segments, including TRBV5-6, TRBV5-1 and TRBV20-1.

The authors incorporated unique molecular identifiers into the TCR beta cDNA libraries. TCRdb fed the PCR reads into MiXCR, producing one record per CDR3 protein. Found here are about 820,000 distinct CDR3 sequences, around 50% of them singletons; the top ten hold roughly 4.4%. No antigen is known for these receptors. The sequenced sample was blood. These receptors all stem from a girl under 18 with multiple sclerosis.

This clonotype has more than one count but fewer than ten. The junction and the germline gene differ at one end; a read error may be behind it. V usage is TRBV5-1 and J usage is TRBJ2-5; a possible D gene is TRBD2 (5 bases). The CDR3 covers 12 residues. CDR1 and CDR2 from the germline V gene are SGHRS and YFSETQ. The CDR3 DNA reads TGTGCCAGCAGTGGACGGGGAGAGACCCAGTACTTC. Translated, it gives CASSGRGETQYF.

The rearrangement uses TRBV20-1 and TRBJ1-2, with no clear D. V was clipped by 3 bases and J by 1 base, with 6 bases between them. The CDR3 has 12 amino acids. Germline CDR1 and CDR2: DFQATT and SNEGSKA (reference sequence). The CDR3 DNA reads TGCAGTGCTAGGGCCCTTAACTATGGCTACACCTTC. Amino acids: CSARALNYGYTF.

The V and J genes are TRBV7-2 and TRBJ2-1; D not resolved. The ends were cut back, 6 bases at V and 4 bases at J, with 19 bases in the middle. CDR3 size: 16 residues. Germline CDR1 SGHTA, CDR2 FQGNSA. The CDR3 reads CASREFQRATYNEQFF. The CDR3 bases are TGTGCCAGCAGAGAGTTCCAACGGGCAACGTACAATGAGCAGTTCTTC.

This clonotype was recorded a few times. The CDR3 DNA is TGCAGCGCTCAACCTGGCCTCGATTCCGGGGGGAGGACGCAGTATTTT. It specifies CSAQPGLDSGGRTQYF. The chain has TRBV29-1 and TRBJ2-3, with TRBD2 identical over 7 bases. Per germline, CDR1 SQVTM and CDR2 ANQGSEA. The CDR3 covers 16 residues. The V segment lost 7 bases and the J segment 9 bases; nucleotides outside the gene matches: 22.

Turning to this clonotype: An end of the junction differs from the germline gene, which may be a read error. V is TRBV20-1 and J is TRBJ2-1, with 14 positions matching TRBD2. CDR3 length: 17 amino acids. Germline assignment: CDR1 DFQATT and CDR2 SNEGSKA (reference sequence). CDR3 sequence (DNA): TGCAGTGCTAGAGATGGGACTAGCGGGAGCTCCTACAATGAGCAGGTCTTC. This codes for CSARDGTSGSSYNEQVF.

The rearrangement joins TRBV20-1 to TRBJ2-5; 10 nucleotides line up with TRBD1. The CDR3 length is 18 residues. V lost 4 bases and J lost 4; bases outside the gene matches: 18. Germline V gives CDR1 DFQATT, CDR2 SNEGSKA (reference sequence). CDR3 sequence reads: CSAINHVPGQGRPETQYF. The DNA of the CDR3 is TGCAGTGCTATCAACCACGTCCCGGGACAGGGGAGGCCAGAGACCCAGTACTTC.

The rearrangement joins TRBV9 to TRBJ2-3; 7 bases line up with TRBD1. The CDR3 loop spans 16 amino acids. Germline V gene lookup returns CDR1 SGDLS and CDR2 YYNGEE. The trim removed 4 bases at V and 3 bases at J, leaving 11 bases unmatched. CDR3 DNA sequence: TGTGCCAGCAGCCCCCGACAGGGTACGGGGACAGATACGCAGTATTTT. Encoded protein: CASSPRQGTGTDTQYF.

The V gene is TRBV12-3 or TRBV12-4, the J gene TRBJ1-4; 9 bases are a match to TRBD1. The CDR3 runs to 17 residues. The V and J ends lost 6 bases and 13 bases, in that order; junction bases with no gene match: 21. The CDR3 DNA follows: TGTGCCAGCAGCATGAGGGGGGGCCGTGGGACAGGGCCTGTACTGTTTTTT. This translates into CASSMRGGRGTGPVLFF.